The sequence of this T cell receptor (beta chain) was determined in a study of blood T cell repertoires in COVID-19 (TCRdb year 2020). Study-wide context: Collaborator samples came from the United States, Italy and Spain and covered acute and convalescent phases of COVID-19. Samples came from the ongoing ImmuneRACE study (first 160 participants) plus 1,254 subjects from 6 global collaborators. Where HLA class I and class II types were available, the types were taken from metadata supplied by the sample provider, not from assay-based typing. Deeply sampled blood TCRbeta repertoires from subjects exposed to, actively infected with, or recovered from COVID-19 were included in the dataset. Nearly every sample came with metadata listing a de-identified subject ID, COVID-19 status, age in years and sex. The prospective study material was composed of cDNA or gDNA derived from T cells, B-cell-depleted T cells, or PBMCs. A freely available public database, intended as a resource for researchers studying the immune response to SARS-CoV-2, is where the repertoires were released. The paper as a whole reports these results and caveats: The quantity of clinical and demographic metadata differed by source and by participant and was supplied without curation.

V is shortened by 2 bases, J by 0 bases, and the region joining them spans 17 bases. The CDR3 runs 18 residues from the cysteine to the phenylalanine. Kept here is only the CDR3 DNA, which spans 54 bases and is read in frame from base 1. The germline V gene yields KGHSH for CDR1 and LQKENI for CDR2. Participants in the prospective study were enrolled through a virtual design, were aged about 18 to 100 years, and lived in roughly 24 United States geographic areas. Cohort assignment in the prospective study relied on participant-reported clinical history from a screening survey and a study questionnaire. For ImmuneRACE Cohort 3, a participant was defined as recovered based on two consecutive negative NP/OP PCR tests, clearance by a healthcare professional, or resolution of symptoms. In the prospective study, whole blood, serum and a nasopharyngeal or oropharyngeal swab were collected from each participant by mobile phlebotomists. Additional blood draws and questionnaires over an approximately two-month period could optionally be provided by prospective study participants. Blood samples from the prospective study were shipped frozen or at room temperature prior to DNA extraction.

TCRbeta CDR3 regions were amplified from genomic DNA by means of the immunoSEQ Assay, a bias-controlled multiplex PCR. The authors' pipeline ran thus. The number of nucleated cells in each sample was estimated from the amplification of reference gene primers within the assay. To quantify the absolute abundance of each unique TCRbeta CDR3 rearrangement, sequence reads were collapsed and filtered. For each sample, productive Simpson clonality was calculated by taking the square root of Simpson's diversity index across productive rearrangements. Here the immuneACCESS table is served through TCRdb, limited to in-frame sequences with V and J called. Missing clones are a known gap in these copies; in checked studies unresolved V genes cover under half, and the rest lacks a known reason. V and J calls and clone size are those listed in that table; D and trimming were worked out from the DNA. The sample data list more than 300,000 clones, and around nine tenths of these were observed just once. The ten largest clones take up approximately 5.2% of the sample.

A note on this clone: It has no known antigen specificity. The sample holds no much larger clone one base away, and base qualities are not on file.

This receptor was obtained from a woman aged 25 to 39 who had recovered from COVID-19. Input material: PBMCs or T cells enriched from blood (not recorded which). Recombination joined TRBV18 with TRBJ1-3; 5 matching bases give a weak D call of TRBD1. The DNA reads as follows: TGTGCCAGCTCACCATCAATACAGGATTTGAGCTCTGGAAACACCATATATTTT. Translated, it gives CASSPSIQDLSSGNTIYF.